Listed here are 17 T cell receptor beta chains from one sample, sequenced in a study of blood T cell repertoires in COVID-19. Sequenced by immunoSEQ multiplex PCR; TCRdb stores in-frame clones only, minus some. This sample has 300,000 to 450,000 clones, with 75% to 90% found just once. The sample comprised PBMCs or T cells enriched from blood (not recorded which). The origin of the receptors is a man between 18 and 29 years old who had recovered from COVID-19.

The chain employs TRBV6-2 or TRBV6-3 and TRBJ2-7; D possibly corresponds to TRBD1 (7 bases). The germline CDR1 and CDR2 sequences are MNHEY and SVGEGT. This CDR3 spans 15 amino acids. The V end lost 2 bases, the J end lost 3 bases, and 14 bases lay between the germline ends. For the CDR3, the DNA is TGTGCCAGCAGTTACGGAGGGGGCTCGGGCTACGAGCAGTACTTC. This encodes CASSYGGGSGYEQYF.

The V call is TRBV10-3, the J call TRBJ2-3, with D possibly being TRBD2 (5 bases). The CDR3 consists of 14 residues. The germline V gene encodes CDR1 ENHRY and CDR2 SYGVKD. Trimming stripped 0 bases from V and 3 bases from J, with 7 bases between. The CDR3 DNA reads TGTGCCATCAGTGAGTCGTCGGGGACAGATACGCAGTATTTT. Protein product: CAISESSGTDTQYF.

This clone appeared once. The same CDR3 is also encoded by other DNA sequences in this sample. The chain links TRBV19 to TRBJ1-1; the D is unclear. The CDR3 has 15 amino acids. V was clipped by 1 base and J by 0 bases, with 9 bases between them. CDR1 is LNHDA, CDR2 SQIVND, per germline (reference sequence). The CDR3, as DNA: TGTGCCAGTAGTATAGTGGGCCAAATGAACACTGAAGCTTTCTTT. Translating it yields CASSIVGQMNTEAFF.

The chain employs TRBV4-1 and TRBJ1-1; TRBD1 agrees at 9 bases. The junction had 14 bases not matched to a gene; V was cut back by 4 bases and J by 5 bases. CDR3 length: 17 amino acids. CDR1 MGHRA and CDR2 YSYEKL come from the germline V gene. The CDR3 coding sequence is TGCGCCAGCAGCCCCCTTGTGGGACAGGGATTGGGTACTGAAGCTTTCTTT. It translates to CASSPLVGQGLGTEAFF.

The chain joins TRBV6-6 to TRBJ1-3; a weak D match, TRBD1 (6 bases). Trimming cost V 4 bases and J 7 bases, with 17 bases left between them. CDR1 is MNHNY, CDR2 SVGAGI, per germline (reference sequence). The CDR3 spans 15 residues. CDR3 amino acids: CASSSPPGTPNTIYF. CDR3 DNA: TGTGCCAGCAGTTCCCCCCCCGGGACACCGAACACCATATATTTT.

This clone was seen only once. The chain couples TRBV3-1 (or the pseudogene TRBV3-2) to TRBJ1-3; possible D gene TRBD1, 5 bases. Trimming took 5 bases from V and 0 from J, leaving 14 bases between them. Germline CDR1 reads LGHDT; CDR2 reads YNNKEL (reference sequence). The CDR3 covers 16 residues. The CDR3 nucleotides read TGTGCCAGCAGCGGGGGGATTTCCCACTCTGGAAACACCATATATTTT. Amino acids: CASSGGISHSGNTIYF.

This clone occurred many times. J is TRBJ1-5 and V is TRBV6-5; D is unclear. The CDR3 loop spans 11 amino acids. V shed 3 bases and J shed 11 bases, with 8 bases lying between them. Germline V CDR1 and CDR2: MNHEY, SVGAGI. In nucleotides, the CDR3 is TGTGCCAGCAGTTATCTCGGGACCCAGCATTTT. It specifies CASSYLGTQHF.

V and J are TRBV28 and TRBJ1-2; tentative D call: TRBD1 (5 bases). The CDR3 is 14 amino acids. Trimming took 1 base from V and 6 from J, leaving 12 bases between them. Germline V CDR1 and CDR2: MDHEN, SYDVKM. DNA for the CDR3: TGTGCCAGCAGTTTATTGGTGGGGGGGGATGGCTACACCTTC. Amino acids: CASSLLVGGDGYTF.

The CDR3 DNA sequence: TGTGCCAGCTCACCATTCAGGGGCCCTAACAATGAGCAGTTCTTC. It codes for CASSPFRGPNNEQFF. The chain employs TRBV18 and TRBJ2-1, with a possible D match to TRBD1 (6 bases). This CDR3 region has 15 residues. V lost 2 bases and J 5 bases, leaving 13 bases between the germline ends. CDR1 is KGHSH and CDR2 is LQKENI in the germline V gene.

V and J are TRBV7-2 and TRBJ2-2; 12 bases align to TRBD2. CDR3 length: 16 amino acids. Looked up from germline, CDR1 is SGHTA and CDR2 is FQGNSA. Losses at the gene ends were 4 bases for V and 7 bases for J; bases not matched to a gene: 7. CDR3 sequence (DNA): TGTGCCAGCAGCTCGACTAGCGGGAGACCGGACGGGGAGCTGTTTTTT. This translates into CASSSTSGRPDGELFF. Full variable domain (missing parts from reference TRBV7-2 and TRBJ2-2): GAGVSQSPSNKVTEKGKDVELRCDPISGHTALYWYRQSLGQGLEFLIYFQGNSAPDKSGLPSDRFSAERTGGSVSTLTIQRTQQEDSAVYLCASSSTSGRPDGELFFGEGSRLTVL.

This chain uses TRBV4-1 with TRBJ1-2; tentatively, D is TRBD1 (6 bases). Trimming stripped 0 bases from V and 0 bases from J, with 11 bases between. CDR1 is MGHRA, CDR2 YSYEKL, per germline. The CDR3 consists of 16 residues. The DNA of the CDR3 is TGCGCCAGCAGCCAAGATAATAACAGGGCTAACTATGGCTACACCTTC. It specifies CASSQDNNRANYGYTF.

The chain links TRBV10-3 to TRBJ2-7, with 8 bases lining up with TRBD2. The V gene end was trimmed by 6 bases and the J gene end by 4 bases; junction bases not matched to a gene: 8. Germline V gene data show CDR1 as ENHRY and CDR2 as SYGVKD. This CDR3 is built from 14 residues. The CDR3: CAISGSGASYEQYF. The CDR3 DNA reads as TGTGCCATCAGCGGTAGCGGGGCCTCTTACGAGCAGTACTTC.

The chain links TRBV5-1 to TRBJ2-7, with TRBD2 matching 13 bases. CDR3 length: 17 amino acids. Per the germline V gene, CDR1 is SGHRS and CDR2 is YFSETQ. V shed 3 bases and J 2 bases; nucleotides not matched to a gene: 8. This CDR3 is CASSSGLAGLQAYEQYF. In nucleotides, the CDR3 is TGCGCCAGCAGCTCGGGACTAGCGGGACTACAAGCCTACGAGCAGTACTTC.

The rearrangement links TRBV20-1 to TRBJ1-2; 9 bases are a match to TRBD1. Germline-derived CDR1 and CDR2 are DFQATT and SNEGSKA (reference sequence). There are 11 residues in the CDR3. The CDR3 sequence: CTATGGYGYTF. The CDR3 DNA is TGCACGGCGACAGGGGGGTATGGCTACACCTTC.

This sequence joins TRBV29-1 and TRBJ2-5, with 11 positions matching TRBD2. The length of the CDR3 is 14 residues. V lost 3 bases, J lost 5 bases, and 5 bases stayed unmatched. The germline CDR1 and CDR2 sequences are SQVTM and ANQGSEA. The CDR3 reads CSVDFSGGAETQYF. The CDR3, as DNA: TGCAGCGTTGACTTTAGCGGGGGGGCCGAGACCCAGTACTTC.

V is TRBV7-6 and J is TRBJ1-3; D gene ambiguous. The CDR3 is made up of 14 amino acids. V lost 2 bases and J lost 4, with 9 bases in between. Germline values: CDR1 SGHVS, CDR2 FNYEAQ. CDR3 sequence: CASSLPAAGNTIYF. For the CDR3, the DNA is TGTGCCAGCAGCTTACCAGCGGCCGGAAACACCATATATTTT.

This chain links TRBV7-8 with TRBJ2-1; TRBD2 is a possible D gene (6 bases). The V gene lost 0 bases and the J gene lost 7 bases, with 25 bases spanning the gap. CDR1 and CDR2 from the germline V gene are SGHVS and FQNEAQ. This CDR3 contains 19 residues. CDR3 sequence reads: CASSLATASHGGEGNEQFF. CDR3 in DNA: TGTGCCAGCAGCTTAGCGACAGCCTCCCATGGAGGGGAAGGGAATGAGCAGTTCTTC.